This TCR beta chain derives from a study of cytomegalovirus exposure and HLA in healthy donors (dated by TCRdb to 2016 to 2017). With respect to the entire study: An earlier analysis of several hundred of the donors reported approximately 300 Gb of sequence data and 100 million to 140 million unique TCR beta sequences from some 180 million T cells. Roughly 300 gigabases of sequencing data and 75 million to 85 million unique TCR sequences made up an early release that covered approximately 620 HLA-typed donors. The genetic ancestry cluster associated with self-reported Caucasian donors included around four fifths of the roughly 410 genotyped donors. The study was designed to test whether signatures of past pathogen exposure could be identified by cataloging public T cell receptors. Using immunosequencing, the study profiled T cell repertoires from about 610 subjects and related those repertoires to cytomegalovirus serostatus. A separate validation cohort of 100 to 150 different subjects was used in addition to the 666-subject first cohort. To predict cytomegalovirus infection status, the study combined high-throughput TCR immunosequencing, statistical association of individual TCRs with disease status, and machine learning. A later analysis re-analyzed previously published TCR beta repertoires from approximately 700 donors and added high-resolution HLA genotyping to study TCR occurrence patterns. In the later analysis, no new phenotypic data were used to find candidate immune exposures; instead, reliance was placed on TCR beta sequences and their occurrence across donors. An earlier analysis of fewer than 750 of the donors used high-throughput TCR beta sequencing to judge whether each TCR beta V gene segment behaved as functional or pseudogenic. Alongside the repertoire data, information on donor age, sex, ethnicity and CMV serostatus was compiled. In a later genetic analysis, genome-wide SNP genotypes for about 55% of the 666 donors were used, and that subset was treated as a discovery cohort. All discovery cohort repertoires had been generated using a single sequencing platform. Both class I and class II loci were covered by HLA typing, at four-digit resolution. The number of typed donors differed by locus: about 620-630 for A, B, C, DRB1 and DQB1; roughly 510 for DQA1; over 600 for DPA1; and 450 to 480 for DPB1. A handful of DR-DQ haplotypes were handled as single units for association and clustering because linkage in the cohort was strong. On average, about 240,000 unique TCR beta nucleotide sequences were sequenced per donor among a few hundred genotyped donors of the cohort, with 15% to 20% of those sequences being non-productive. The investigation overall reported the following: Compared with the roughly 670-donor mean, donors in an Asian-associated ancestry cluster had fewer N-insertions in productive TCRs, according to a later genetic analysis. Linkage disequilibrium might explain the correlated functional status among segregating V segments, but an unknown experimental factor could not be excluded. Because some donors lacked HLA typing at each locus, the association tests relied only on the typed subset. At a false discovery rate of 0.05, a later analysis linked 16,951 TCR beta sequences to specific HLA alleles. In this cohort, only TCR beta chains were sequenced, and detectable features were limited by the absence of alpha or paired-chain data. A later genetic analysis associated a missense DCLRE1C variant with V-gene and J-gene trimming of TCR beta chains, and an independent cohort replicated the association. In an earlier analysis of around 500 of the donors, most TCR beta V segments appeared in productive rearrangements about 87% or about 30% of the time, broadly matching IMGT annotations. Some IMGT-functional V segments, including TRBV6-2 and TRBV6-3, could not be distinguished by the 87-base-pair reads and were therefore excluded. The study listed around 160 TCR beta chains as associated with cytomegalovirus. A further reported finding was that TCR beta sequences accurately predicted the HLA-A and HLA-B alleles for most subjects in the first cohort. Roughly uniform sequencing depth across donors was assumed in presence/absence analyses, although this assumption may not hold. Assigning TCR associations to individual alleles was difficult when HLA alleles, especially DR and DQ, strongly co-occurred. The earlier analysis of 587 of the donors excluded seventeen rarely observed V segments, including chromosome 9 orphons, because counts were too low. Immune exposure information for the cohort was limited to CMV serostatus. A group of highly shared sequence variants was considered likely to be a technical artifact of the sequencing pipeline. Across donors, most TCR sequences were observed very rarely, whereas some public TCRs were present in many individuals. In a later analysis, TCR association rates were found to vary across HLA loci, with the most associated TCRs seen for DRB1 alleles and the fewest for HLA-C alleles. Cytomegalovirus status was reported to be diagnosed by the classifier with high specificity and sensitivity in both the original and validation cohorts. In a later analysis, most CMV-associated TCR beta chains were found to appear HLA-restricted, with HLA associations seemingly driven largely by CMV exposure. According to the authors, the approach could potentially be generalized to other disease states and immunological phenotypes. According to a later analysis, parvovirus B19, influenza, CMV and Epstein-Barr virus appeared linked to several top co-occurrence clusters. In a later analysis, HLA-associated TCR beta chains were found to be more clonally expanded and to have lower generation probabilities than equally common non-associated chains. A few of the identified cytomegalovirus-associated TCR beta chains were confirmed in vitro to be specific for cytomegalovirus antigens.

The method behind the library was the immunoSEQ multiplex PCR assay. For the multiplex PCR, a mixture combining 60 forward primers for TCR Vbeta segments and 13 reverse primers for TCR Jbeta segments was used. Amplification of the CDR3 region of rearranged TCR beta genes was performed with a multiplex PCR assay on genomic DNA. The Illumina HiSeq System was used to sequence the amplified TCR beta libraries as 87-base-pair reads. In the authors' own workflow: Across the 500 to 750 repertoires, a later analysis counted 60 million to 90 million unique TCR beta chains, roughly 11 million of which were shared by at least two donors. A nearest-neighbor algorithm error-corrected the raw reads and collapsed the reads into unique sequences, merging closely related sequences to remove PCR and sequencing errors. V, D and J gene segments were assigned by aligning CDR3 sequences to IMGT reference sequences. For a sequence to be retained, at least a six-nucleotide match to both a V gene segment and a J gene segment was required. A rearrangement was called productive if the CDR3 had no stop codons and remained in frame with V and J, and every other rearrangement was called non-productive. Following IMGT convention, CDR3 was defined as the stretch from the second conserved V-encoded cysteine up to the conserved J-encoded phenylalanine. Sequences without an unambiguous match to a single V gene segment were excluded from the earlier analysis of several hundred of the donors. In an earlier analysis of roughly 500 of the donors, V segments were called functional above 56.7% productive rearrangements and were called segregating when the between-donor standard deviation exceeded 5%. A statistical classification framework was built to diagnose cytomegalovirus status from the catalog of TCR beta chain sequences. In a later analysis, V and J genes were assigned by comparing TCR nucleotide sequences against IMGT/GENE-DB human TR gene sequences. A later analysis assigned CDR3 sequences and most-parsimonious VDJ recombination scenarios with the TCRdist pipeline. A later analysis defined each TCR beta chain by its CDR3 amino acid sequence plus V-gene family, and excluded reads lacking a unique V-gene family. To address suspected cross-contamination and a sequencing artifact, a later analysis removed some 620 highly shared, low-generation-probability nucleotide sequences. In a later analysis, a clonal expansion index for each public chain was calculated from normalized within-repertoire ranks of inferred template counts. In a later analysis, generation probabilities were computed using a VDJ recombination model fitted to out-of-frame rearrangements, and the results were checked against IGoR. Hypergeometric tests were used in a later analysis to score TCR-TCR, TCR-HLA and TCR-CMV co-occurrence, with a repertoire-size bias correction applied to the TCR pairs. A later analysis estimated false discovery rates by permuting HLA or CMV assignments 20 times. In a later analysis, co-occurring TCRs were grouped with DBSCAN, and TCRdist sequence similarity was added when clustering was performed within HLA-allele-positive subsets. For co-occurrence clustering, repertoires with fewer than 30,000 or more than 120,000 public chains were excluded, along with five or six repertoires with anomalous nucleotide sharing. TCRdb holds this immuneACCESS table with in-frame rearrangements only. Some clones are missing; in checked studies, unresolved V genes explain under half, and the rest has no known cause. That table supplies the V and J calls and clone size; D and trimming were determined from the DNA. This sample comprises tens of thousands of clones, 65% of them detected only once. 20% to 25% of the sample belongs to the ten largest clones.

The cohort was made up of roughly 670 healthy bone marrow donors. At the time of sampling, all cohort members were nominally healthy, though unrecorded immune exposures were likely present. The donor tested CMV seropositive and was one of the 289 seropositive cohort members. A peripheral blood sample was collected from each donor, and TCR beta sequencing was performed on peripheral blood mononuclear cells. Genomic DNA extraction from the blood cell samples was performed with the Qiagen DNeasy Blood Extraction Kit. V loses 5 bases, J loses 4 bases, and the germline ends lie 14 bases apart. CDR1 and CDR2 (SGHAT, FQNNGV) derive from the germline V gene. The CDR3 covers 14 residues, taking in both the cysteine and the phenylalanine. The kept DNA is CDR3 alone, 42 bases in frame from the first base. To note about this clone: Its antigen target is currently unknown. No much larger clone is present one base from it, and per-base qualities are unavailable.

This TCR derives from a woman aged 45-60 years in good health and CMV-seropositive. Material: PBMCs. Recombination connected TRBV11-2 to TRBJ1-2; TRBD1 is a possible D gene, resting on 6 matching bases. CDR3 protein: CASSTSDRIYGYTF. In nucleotides, the sequence is TGTGCCAGCAGCACCTCCGACAGGATCTATGGCTACACCTTC.